Each of the 3 T cell receptor beta chains below was sequenced from the same sample in a study of T cell responses to AZD1222 COVID-19 vaccine. TCRdb keeps only in-frame clones here, not all; method: immunoSEQ multiplex PCR. Counted here are about 170,000 clones, 80% to 90% occurring once; the ten biggest clones make up 6.9%. The material sequenced was peripheral blood, taken on day 0 of AZD1222 vaccination. All receptors come from an adult in good health.

V is TRBV7-3 and J is TRBJ2-7; a weak D match, TRBD2 (6 bases). V was shortened by 3 bases and J by 2 bases, with 14 bases between the two germline ends. From germline, CDR1 is SGHTA and CDR2 FQGTGA. The CDR3 covers 15 residues. The CDR3 DNA sequence: TGTGCCAGCAGCTTCGCGAGCGGGCAGGCCTACGAGCAGTACTTC. Amino acids: CASSFASGQAYEQYF.

The chain uses TRBV11-3 and TRBJ2-7; TRBD2 might be the D (6 bases). Germline CDR1 and CDR2: SGHNT and YENEEA. The CDR3 loop spans 15 amino acids. V lost 5 bases, J lost 6 bases, and 20 bases lay in between. The CDR3 DNA reads as TGTGCCAGCAGCCCCCACGGGAGTGGTTCATGCGAGCAGTACGTC. Protein: CASSPHGSGSCEQYV.

The chain uses TRBV7-6 and TRBJ2-3; TRBD2 aligns across 9 bases. From germline, CDR1 is SGHVS and CDR2 FNYEAQ. This CDR3 has 16 residues. Losses at the gene ends were 3 bases for V and 1 base for J; bases not matched to a gene: 5. DNA of the CDR3: TGTGCCAGCAGCTTCTCTAGCGGGGTACGCACAGATACGCAGTATTTT. Amino acid sequence: CASSFSSGVRTDTQYF.